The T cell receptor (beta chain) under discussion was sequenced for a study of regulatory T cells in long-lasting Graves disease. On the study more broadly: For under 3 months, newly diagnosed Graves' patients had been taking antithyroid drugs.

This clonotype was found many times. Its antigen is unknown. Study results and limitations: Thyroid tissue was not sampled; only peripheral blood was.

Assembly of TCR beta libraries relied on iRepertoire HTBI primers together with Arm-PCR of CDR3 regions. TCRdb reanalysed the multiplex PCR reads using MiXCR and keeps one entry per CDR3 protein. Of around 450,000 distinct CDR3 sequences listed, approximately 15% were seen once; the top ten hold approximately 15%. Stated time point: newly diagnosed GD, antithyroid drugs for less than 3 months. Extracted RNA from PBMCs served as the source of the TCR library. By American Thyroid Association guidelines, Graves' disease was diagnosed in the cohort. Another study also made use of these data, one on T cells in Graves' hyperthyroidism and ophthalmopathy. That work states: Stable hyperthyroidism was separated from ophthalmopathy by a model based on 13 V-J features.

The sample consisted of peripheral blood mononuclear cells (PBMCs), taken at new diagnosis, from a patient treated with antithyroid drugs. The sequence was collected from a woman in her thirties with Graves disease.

The CDR3 sequence: CASSQVAGQGDTQYF. CDR3 coding DNA: TGCGCCAGCAGCCAAGTGGCGGGGCAGGGAGATACGCAGTATTTT. J is TRBJ2-3 and V is TRBV4-1; TRBD2 is a possible D gene (6 bases). CDR1 MGHRA and CDR2 YSYEKL come from the germline V gene. This CDR3 has 15 amino acids. Trimming removed 1 base from V and 5 bases from J, with 13 bases in between.